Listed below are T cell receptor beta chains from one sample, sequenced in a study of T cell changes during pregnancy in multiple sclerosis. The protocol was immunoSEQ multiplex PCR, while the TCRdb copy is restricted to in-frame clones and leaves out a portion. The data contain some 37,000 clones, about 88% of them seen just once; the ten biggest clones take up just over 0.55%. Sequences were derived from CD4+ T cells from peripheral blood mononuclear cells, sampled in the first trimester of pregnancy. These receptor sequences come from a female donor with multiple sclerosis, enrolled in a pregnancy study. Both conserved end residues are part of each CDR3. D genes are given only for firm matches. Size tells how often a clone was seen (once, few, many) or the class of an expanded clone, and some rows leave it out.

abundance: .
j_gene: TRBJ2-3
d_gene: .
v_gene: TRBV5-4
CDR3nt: TGTGCCAGCAGCTCTGGACAGATAACAGATACGCAGTATTTT
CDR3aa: CASSSGQITDTQYF

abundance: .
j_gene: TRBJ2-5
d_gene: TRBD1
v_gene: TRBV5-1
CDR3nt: TGCGCCAGCAGCTTTTCGGGACAGGGACTCCAAGAGACCCAGTACTTC
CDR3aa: CASSFSGQGLQETQYF

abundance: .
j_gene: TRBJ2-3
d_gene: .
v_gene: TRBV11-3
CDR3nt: TGTGCCAGCAGCTCACTTAGGAGGGAGCAAAAGACTAGCACAGATACGCAGTATTTT
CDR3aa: CASSSLRREQKTSTDTQYF

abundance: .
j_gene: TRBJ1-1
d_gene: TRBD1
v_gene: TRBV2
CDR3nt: TGTGCCAGCCAGGGGGCGAGGAACACTGAAGCTTTCTTT
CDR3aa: CASQGARNTEAFF

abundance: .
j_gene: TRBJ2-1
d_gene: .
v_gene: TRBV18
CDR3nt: TGTGCCAGCTCACCCCCCGGGGTTTGGGATGAGCAGTTCTTC
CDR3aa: CASSPPGVWDEQFF

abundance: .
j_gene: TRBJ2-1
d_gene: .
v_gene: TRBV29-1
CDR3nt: TGCAGCGTCGACAGGACCTACAATGAGCAGTTCTTC
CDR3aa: CSVDRTYNEQFF

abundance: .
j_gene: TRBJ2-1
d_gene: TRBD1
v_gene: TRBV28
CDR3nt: TGTGCCAGCAGTTTGACAGGGAGTTGGAATGAGCAGTTCTTC
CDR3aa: CASSLTGSWNEQFF

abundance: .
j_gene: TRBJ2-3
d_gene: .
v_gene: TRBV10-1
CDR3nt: TGCGCCAGCACCAGGGCAGGGTCCGCAGATACGCAGTATTTT
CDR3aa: CASTRAGSADTQYF

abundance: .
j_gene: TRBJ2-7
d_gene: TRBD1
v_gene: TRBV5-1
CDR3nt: TGCGCCAGCAGCCCCGGGGACAGGGGGCCCCACGAGCAGTACTTC
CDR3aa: CASSPGDRGPHEQYF

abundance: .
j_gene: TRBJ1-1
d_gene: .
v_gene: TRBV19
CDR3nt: TGTGCCAGCAGGGTCGACAGGTGGAACACTGAAGCTTTCTTT
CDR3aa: CASRVDRWNTEAFF

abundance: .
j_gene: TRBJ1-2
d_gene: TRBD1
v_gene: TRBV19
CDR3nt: TGTGCCAGTACAAGGACAGGGTTCGACTATGGCTACACCTTC
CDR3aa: CASTRTGFDYGYTF

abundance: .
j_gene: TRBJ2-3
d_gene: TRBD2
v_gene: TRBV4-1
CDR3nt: TGCGCCAGCAGCTCGGGGGGGGGAGGGCCAGCCACAGATACGCAGTATTTT
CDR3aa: CASSSGGGGPATDTQYF

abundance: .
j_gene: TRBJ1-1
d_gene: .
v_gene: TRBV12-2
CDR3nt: TGTGCAAGTCAACCTGGCCAGGGGCCAGGGCACACTGAAGCTTTCTTT
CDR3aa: CASQPGQGPGHTEAFF

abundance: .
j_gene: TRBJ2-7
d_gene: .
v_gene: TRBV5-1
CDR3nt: TGCGCCAGCAGCTTGGACGGCAGGGGTTTTGAGCAGTACTTC
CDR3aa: CASSLDGRGFEQYF

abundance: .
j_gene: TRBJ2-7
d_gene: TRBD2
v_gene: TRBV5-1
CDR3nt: TGCGCCAGCAGCTTGAGAAGGACTAGCGGGGAGAGATTGATCGAGCAGTACTTC
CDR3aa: CASSLRRTSGERLIEQYF

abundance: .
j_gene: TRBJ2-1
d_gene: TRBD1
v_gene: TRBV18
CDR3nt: TGTGCCAGCTCACCCTTCGGACAGGACAATGAGCAGTTCTTC
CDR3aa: CASSPFGQDNEQFF

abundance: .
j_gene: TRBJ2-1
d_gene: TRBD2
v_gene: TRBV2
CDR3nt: TGTGCCAGCACCCCAGCTAGCGGGAGTAAGGATGAGCAGTTCTTC
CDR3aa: CASTPASGSKDEQFF

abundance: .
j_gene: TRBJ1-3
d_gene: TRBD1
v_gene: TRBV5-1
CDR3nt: TGCGCCAGCAGCTACACCCTATTGGGACAGGGAAACACCATATATTTT
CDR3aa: CASSYTLLGQGNTIYF

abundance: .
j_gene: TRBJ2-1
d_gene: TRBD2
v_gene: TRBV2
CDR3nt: TGTGCCAGCAGTGTACTAGCGGGGGGCAATGAGCAGTTCTTC
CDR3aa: CASSVLAGGNEQFF

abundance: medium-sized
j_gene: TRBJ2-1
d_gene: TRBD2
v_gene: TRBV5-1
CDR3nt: TGCGCCAGCAGCTTGGCCGGGCTAGCGGGGACCGACTACAATGAGCAGTTCTTC
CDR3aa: CASSLAGLAGTDYNEQFF

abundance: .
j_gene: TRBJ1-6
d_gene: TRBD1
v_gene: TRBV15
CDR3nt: TGTGCCACCAGCAGAGGACAGGGTAGATCACCCCTCCACTTT
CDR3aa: CATSRGQGRSPLHF

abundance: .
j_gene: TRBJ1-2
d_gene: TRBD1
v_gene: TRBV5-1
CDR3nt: TGCGCCAGCAGCTTGGAGGGGGGACAGGGGGCAAGAGGGGGCTACACCTTC
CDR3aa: CASSLEGGQGARGGYTF

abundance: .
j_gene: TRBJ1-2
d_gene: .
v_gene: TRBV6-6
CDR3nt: TGTGCCAGCAGCTTGACAGACGTCGATGGCTACACCTTC
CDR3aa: CASSLTDVDGYTF

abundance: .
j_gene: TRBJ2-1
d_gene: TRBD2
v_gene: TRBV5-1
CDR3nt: TGCGCCAGCAGCTTGGAAGCGGGAACCTACAATGAGCAGTTCTTC
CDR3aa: CASSLEAGTYNEQFF

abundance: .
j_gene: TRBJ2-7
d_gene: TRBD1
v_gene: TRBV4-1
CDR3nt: TGCGCCAGCAGCCAACTCCCGGGACAGGGCATCTACGAGCAGTACTTC
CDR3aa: CASSQLPGQGIYEQYF

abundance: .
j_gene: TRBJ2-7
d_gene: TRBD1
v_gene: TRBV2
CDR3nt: TGTGCCAGCAGTGGACCACCCCACAGGGGCGGCTCCTACGAGCAGTACTTC
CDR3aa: CASSGPPHRGGSYEQYF

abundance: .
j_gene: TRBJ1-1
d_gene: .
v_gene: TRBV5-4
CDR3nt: TGTGCCAGCAGCTGGGACTCCCAAGGTCCTGAAGCTTTCTTT
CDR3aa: CASSWDSQGPEAFF

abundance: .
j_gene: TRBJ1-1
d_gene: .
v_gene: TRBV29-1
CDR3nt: TGCAGCGTTGAAAGGCAGGTGAACACTGAAGCTTTCTTT
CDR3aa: CSVERQVNTEAFF

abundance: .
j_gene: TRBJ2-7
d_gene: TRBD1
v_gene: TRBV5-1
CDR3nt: TGCGCCAGCAGCTCTAGCACATCAACCCGACAGGGGGCCTACGAGCAGTACTTC
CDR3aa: CASSSSTSTRQGAYEQYF

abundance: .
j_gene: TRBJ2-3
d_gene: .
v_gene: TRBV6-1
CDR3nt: TGTGCCAGCAGTACCACCAGGGTAGGCACAGATACGCAGTATTTT
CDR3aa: CASSTTRVGTDTQYF

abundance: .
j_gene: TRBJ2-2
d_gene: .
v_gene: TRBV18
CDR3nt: TGTGCCAGCTCTAGAGGGATCACCGGGGAGCTGTTTTTT
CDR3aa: CASSRGITGELFF

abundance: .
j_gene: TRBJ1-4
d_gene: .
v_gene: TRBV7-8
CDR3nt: TGTGCCAGCAGCAAAAAGAGAATGGCTAATGAAAAACTGTTTTTT
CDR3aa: CASSKKRMANEKLFF

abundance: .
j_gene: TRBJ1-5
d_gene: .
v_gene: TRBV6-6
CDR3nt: TGTGCCAGCGCCATGGGGAGGAGTCAGCCCCAGCATTTT
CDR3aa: CASAMGRSQPQHF

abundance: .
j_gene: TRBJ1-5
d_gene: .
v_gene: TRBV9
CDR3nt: TGTGCCAGCAGCCCGAGAGAAGGGAGGACGGGGCCCCAGCATTTT
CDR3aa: CASSPREGRTGPQHF

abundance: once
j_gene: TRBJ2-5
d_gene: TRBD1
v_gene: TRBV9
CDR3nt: TGTGCCAGCAGCGGCAATAAGGACAGGGGTGAGACCCAGTACTTC
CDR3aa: CASSGNKDRGETQYF

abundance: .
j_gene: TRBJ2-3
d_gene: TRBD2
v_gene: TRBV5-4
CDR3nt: TGTGCCAGCAGCCCGGGACTAGCCCCAGATACGCAGTATTTT
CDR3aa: CASSPGLAPDTQYF

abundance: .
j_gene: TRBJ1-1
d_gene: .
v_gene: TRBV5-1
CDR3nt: TGCGCCAGCAGCCCCGCTGTGGCAGGGAGGACCACTGAAGCTTTCTTT
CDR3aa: CASSPAVAGRTTEAFF

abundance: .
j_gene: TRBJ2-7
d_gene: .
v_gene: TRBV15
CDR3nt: TGTGCCACCAGCATCCTTGGCGGCGAGGACGAGCAGTACTTC
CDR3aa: CATSILGGEDEQYF

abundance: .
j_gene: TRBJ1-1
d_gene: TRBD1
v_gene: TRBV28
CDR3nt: TGTGCCAGCGCGACCGACAGGGTTGGGAACACTGAAGCTTTCTTT
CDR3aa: CASATDRVGNTEAFF

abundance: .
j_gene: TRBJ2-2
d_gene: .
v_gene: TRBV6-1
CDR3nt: TGTGCCAGCAGAATTCCACGAGTAGCCGGGGAGCTGTTTTTT
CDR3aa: CASRIPRVAGELFF

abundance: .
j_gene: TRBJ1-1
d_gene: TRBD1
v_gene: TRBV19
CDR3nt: TGTGCCAGTAGCCCTGGGGGCAGGGGGAGTGAAGCTTTCTTT
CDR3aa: CASSPGGRGSEAFF